This entry is about one TCR beta chain. Antigen specificity is unknown. The source of the sample is a study of shared clonotypes between healthy human individuals. Findings and caveats of the study: The study sampled only blood, and tissue repertoires likely differ. Among the subsets, naive ones generally showed larger estimated richness than memory ones.

Libraries were prepared by immunoSEQ multiplex PCR; TCRdb keeps only in-frame clonotypes and omits some of them. The table records around 700,000 clones, 60% to 80% of them present only once. Germline values: CDR1 MDHEN, CDR2 SYDVKM. With 0 bases removed from V and 0 bases from J, the gap between germline ends came to 8 bases. The CDR3 sequence is 16 residues long. This receptor was taken from a woman in her twenties or thirties in good health. The sample taken for sequencing was memory CD4+ T cells sorted from blood. The subset was: CD45RA-negative fraction. This chain uses TRBV28 with TRBJ2-2, with D possibly TRBD2 on 5 matching bases. The CDR3 coding sequence is TGTGCCAGCAGTTTATGGACTACATCGAACACCGGGGAGCTGTTTTTT. Encoded protein: CASSLWTTSNTGELFF.